The rows below give T cell receptor beta chains drawn from one sample of a study of memory CD4+ T cells and cytomegalovirus serostatus. Clones were read by immunoSEQ multiplex PCR, and TCRdb kept only the in-frame ones, dropping some. The sample contains approximately 45,000 clones, around three quarters of which appear only once. The sequencing input was memory CD4+ T cells from blood. The receptors derive from an adult in good health and CMV-seronegative. The conserved cysteine and the conserved F or W are not part of the CDR3 here. Each record gives: J gene, V gene, CDR3 protein.

>TRBJ1-3|TRBV2
ASSEGRVRSGNTIY
>TRBJ2-1|TRBV20-1
SASPGFGKF
>TRBJ2-7|TRBV5-1
ASSLASGSHEQY
>TRBJ2-1|TRBV27
ASSPTRPSGNLEQF
>TRBJ1-5|TRBV7-8
ASSFSHNNNQPQH
>TRBJ1-4|TRBV5-1
ASRQGGPVSNEKLF
>TRBJ2-3|TRBV30
AWSPSQHLGTDTQY
>TRBJ1-1|TRBV19
ATRDRESVAEAF
>TRBJ1-4|TRBV19
ASSSHRGTNEKLF
>TRBJ2-3|TRBV7-2
ASSVTPTDTQY
>TRBJ2-5|TRBV5-1
ASSRGQGFGNQETQY
>TRBJ1-2|TRBV9
ASSAHRQDFGYT
>TRBJ2-7|TRBV18
ASSPNPGGYEQY
>TRBJ2-3|TRBV7-9
ASSLAPRWEGLGDTQY
>TRBJ2-2|TRBV4-2
ASSLRSKGNTGELF
>TRBJ2-3|TRBV5-6
ASSFILLQRDPGTQY
>TRBJ1-1|TRBV27
ASKFAGSGAGNTEAF
>TRBJ1-1|TRBV6-5
ASSYSWTGGNTEAF
>TRBJ1-2|TRBV6-4
ASTAPQGRANYGYT
>TRBJ1-2|TRBV5-4
ASSFVTGASGGYT
>TRBJ1-5|TRBV7-2
ASSFDRGGQPQH
>TRBJ1-1|TRBV7-2
ASSLFGKGTEAF
>TRBJ1-5|TRBV19
ASTRGRGQDQPQH
>TRBJ1-5|TRBV18
ASSPGAGSGNQPQH
>TRBJ2-1|TRBV11-2
ASSLESLGNEQF
>TRBJ1-3|TRBV14
ASSWTGPGNTIY
>TRBJ2-1|TRBV5-4
ASSFSGDEQF
>TRBJ2-4|TRBV10-2
ASKAATYQRENIQY
>TRBJ1-1|TRBV6-1
ASSDGRAPEAF
>TRBJ2-7|TRBV11-3
ASSQTTEIYEQY
>TRBJ2-7|TRBV19
ASSAAGLGSYEQY
>TRBJ2-1|TRBV19
ASSNRREGGQF
>TRBJ2-5|TRBV9
ASSRTSGSQETQY
>TRBJ1-2|TRBV4-3
ASSQDVQGSNYGYT
>TRBJ1-3|TRBV19
ASSTGNSGNTIY
>TRBJ1-6|TRBV6-6
ASSRDRYNSPLH
>TRBJ2-3|TRBV6-5
ASSYGRGGSTDTQY
>TRBJ2-1|TRBV18
ASSSRNNEQF
>TRBJ2-7|TRBV7-6
ASSYNFGEQY
>TRBJ1-1|TRBV7-6
ASSLVGGNTEAF
>TRBJ2-3|TRBV5-1
ASSLVSGASTDTQY
>TRBJ1-2|TRBV6-5
ASRRTASNYGYT
>TRBJ2-5|TRBV19
ASSIGTRGRETQY
>TRBJ2-2|TRBV15
ATSRTYTGELF
>TRBJ1-3|TRBV5-1
ASRASGARDTIY
>TRBJ2-1|TRBV28
ASSRYEQF
>TRBJ2-3|TRBV6-6
ASSSRGLGTDTQY
>TRBJ2-1|TRBV11-3
ASSLVASNNEQF
>TRBJ2-7|TRBV10-2
ASSERWGSYEQY
>TRBJ1-6|TRBV30
AWSLGTGNSPLH
>TRBJ2-7|TRBV11-3
ASSLDWDGGNEQY
>TRBJ1-6|TRBV30
AWSATRGPDSPLH
>TRBJ2-3|TRBV7-2
ASSPKGRSSTDTQY
>TRBJ1-1|TRBV28
ASSLGRGYEAF
>TRBJ2-7|TRBV6-1
ASSEVLPGRYEQY
>TRBJ2-2|TRBV5-1
ASLGLAGAVGELF
>TRBJ2-7|TRBV7-6
ASSPLDGSYEQY